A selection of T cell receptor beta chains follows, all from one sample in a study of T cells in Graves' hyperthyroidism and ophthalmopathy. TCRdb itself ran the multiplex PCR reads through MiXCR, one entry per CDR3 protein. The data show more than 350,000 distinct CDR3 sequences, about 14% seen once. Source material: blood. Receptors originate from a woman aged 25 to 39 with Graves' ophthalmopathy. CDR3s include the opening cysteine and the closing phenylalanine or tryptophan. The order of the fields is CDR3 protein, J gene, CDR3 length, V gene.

CASSWRDRSRDEQYF	TRBJ2-7	15	TRBV5-1
CASRKQGGSTEAFF	TRBJ1-1	14	TRBV11-2
CASSQDEGTDTQYF	TRBJ2-3	14	TRBV3-1
CAWSRDQETQYF	TRBJ2-5	12	TRBV30
CASSYSIGGDQETQYF	TRBJ2-5	16	TRBV6-5
CASRHSNPGVSTEAFF	TRBJ1-1	16	TRBV19
CAVGKGLESPLHF	TRBJ1-6	13	TRBV5-4
CASSYSWDRRTGETQYF	TRBJ2-5	17	TRBV6-5
CASSFRQTSSSYNEQFF	TRBJ2-1	17	TRBV28
CSARIAGGTEAFF	TRBJ1-1	13	TRBV20-1
CASRDKTGQTKNTEAFF	TRBJ1-1	17	TRBV7-2
CASILRTRVPYEQYF	TRBJ2-7	15	TRBV6-1
CSAGEGPDEQYF	TRBJ2-7	12	TRBV20-1
CASSSGQLGYQPQHF	TRBJ1-5	15	TRBV28
CASSLSGTANNYGYTF	TRBJ1-2	16	TRBV7-2
CASSQEGRGPETQYF	TRBJ2-5	15	TRBV3-1